A selection of T cell receptor beta chains follows, all from one sample in a study of human versus mouse CDR3 diversity and MHC coevolution. The table came from immunoSEQ multiplex PCR; TCRdb's copy has only in-frame clones and leaves some out. The table lists more than 55,000 clones, roughly 94% of them singletons. Sequencing was carried out using naive CD4+ T cells from blood. The origin of the receptors is a person between 60 and 69 years old in good health. The CDR3 runs from the conserved cysteine through the conserved F or W. The order of the fields is clone size, J gene, D gene, V gene, CDR3 DNA, CDR3 protein. A D gene is named only where the DNA matches it firmly. Only part of the rows carry a size: once, few, many, or a class if the clone is expanded.

- TRBJ1-1 TRBD1 TRBV5-1 TGCGCCAGCAGGCCGACAGGGACCACCTCACCTGAAGCTTTCTTT CASRPTGTTSPEAFF
- TRBJ1-1 TRBD1 TRBV7-3 TGTGCCAGCAGCTTAGCAGGGGGCAACACTGAAGCTTTCTTT CASSLAGGNTEAFF
- TRBJ2-7 - TRBV21-1 TGTGCCAGCAGCAAACTCGCCTACCTCCCCGAGCAGTACTTC CASSKLAYLPEQYF
- TRBJ2-5 TRBD1 TRBV15 TGTGCCACCAGCAGACTCCAGGGGGCGGGTGAGACCCAGTACTTC CATSRLQGAGETQYF
- TRBJ2-3 TRBD2 TRBV11-2 TGTGCCAGCAGCTCCCCGACTAGCGGAAAGTATACTAGCACAGATACGCAGTATTTT CASSSPTSGKYTSTDTQYF
- TRBJ2-3 - TRBV13 TGTGCCAGCAGCTTATCCGGGAGTAAAACAGATACGCAGTATTTT CASSLSGSKTDTQYF
- TRBJ2-7 - TRBV5-1 TGCGCCAGCAGACGCACGGTTCAAGATCCTCAGTACTTC CASRRTVQDPQYF
once TRBJ2-2 TRBD2 TRBV5-4 TGTGCCAGCAGCTTTCGGAGCGGGAGAACCGGGGAGCTGTTTTTT CASSFRSGRTGELFF
- TRBJ2-7 TRBD2 TRBV10-2 TGCGCCAGCAGTGAGACTACGGGACTAGCGAACTCCTACGAGCAGTACTTC CASSETTGLANSYEQYF
- TRBJ2-6 TRBD1 TRBV2 TGTGCCAGCAGTCCCTGGGACAGTGTCTCTGGGGCCAACGTCCTGACTTTC CASSPWDSVSGANVLTF
- TRBJ2-7 TRBD1 TRBV25-1 TGTGCCAGCAGTCCGCCCGGGACAGTTCGCTACGAGCAGTACTTC CASSPPGTVRYEQYF
once TRBJ2-7 TRBD2 TRBV7-2 TGTGCCAGCAGCACGGAGGGGGGAGCGGGAGGCCGTGAGCAGTACTTC CASSTEGGAGGREQYF
- TRBJ1-2 - TRBV19 TGTGCCAGTAGTTCCCAAACAGCTAGGGGCCATGGCTACACCTTC CASSSQTARGHGYTF
- TRBJ2-3 - TRBV18 TGTGCCAGCTCTTCTCTGAGCGTAGATACGCAGTATTTT CASSSLSVDTQYF
- TRBJ2-7 - TRBV6-5 TGTGCCAGCATCTCACCAGGGTCCTACGAGCAGTACTTC CASISPGSYEQYF
once TRBJ2-7 TRBD2 TRBV6-1 TGTGCCAGCAGTGAAGCGTTTTCCTTTGGGGTAGCGGGAGGCCGCTCCTACGAGCAGTACTTC CASSEAFSFGVAGGRSYEQYF
- TRBJ2-4 - TRBV25-1 TGTGCCAGCAGTGAAACAGGATTTCTAGCCAAAAACATTCAGTACTTC CASSETGFLAKNIQYF
- TRBJ1-4 TRBD1 TRBV4-1 TGCGCCAGCAGCCTAAGACCGGGACAGCCTAATGAAAAACTGTTTTTT CASSLRPGQPNEKLFF
- TRBJ1-2 TRBD1 TRBV5-1 TGCGCCAGCAGAAGGACAGGGGGCGTCAATGGCTACACCTTC CASRRTGGVNGYTF
- TRBJ2-3 TRBD1 TRBV6-1 TGTGCCAGCAGTGAAGCAGGCGTCAGGGGGACAGATACGCAGTATTTT CASSEAGVRGTDTQYF
- TRBJ2-7 TRBD2 TRBV5-6 TGTGCCAGCAGCTTGGGACTAGCGGGCCCCTCCTACGAGCAGTACTTC CASSLGLAGPSYEQYF
once TRBJ2-5 TRBD1 TRBV7-3 TGTGCCAGCAGTCCGGGACAGAGGGAGAACCAAGAGACCCAGTACTTC CASSPGQRENQETQYF